This T cell receptor (beta chain) came from a study of T-cell reconstitution after alpha-beta-depleted transplantation in children. For TCRbeta, the library was prepared with unique molecular identifiers. In TCRdb, the PCR reads were re-called with MiXCR into one record per CDR3 protein. The repertoire includes about 980,000 distinct CDR3 sequences, about 29% of them detected once, and 28% sits in the top ten. Whole-study findings and limits: Expanded graft clones numbering several hundred reportedly gave rise to alpha-beta T cells about two months after transplant. Surviving recipient T cells and thymic progenitors produced the high day-60 TCRbeta diversity seen in some patients.

V was cut by 1 base and J by 0 bases, with 11 bases left in between. This CDR3 spans 15 amino acids. CDR1 is SQVTM, CDR2 ANQGSEA, per germline. In the case of this clonotype: Its antigen is currently unknown.

The clonotype was recovered from a boy under three years old who had a stem cell transplant for SCID, so the T cells may come from the graft donor. The chain employs TRBV29-1 and TRBJ2-3, with D unclear. The specimen was PBMCs, mostly from graft donor cells, collected 360 days after TCRalphabeta/CD19-depleted stem cell transplant. CDR3 nucleotides: TGCAGCGTTGAAGTCTCCTCAGTTAGCACAGATACGCAGTATTTT. Translation: CSVEVSSVSTDTQYF.